This T cell receptor beta chain was retrieved from a study of blood T cell repertoires in COVID-19. Per the germline V gene, CDR1 is LGHDT and CDR2 is YNNKEL (reference sequence). J gave up 4 bases and V 3 bases, and 4 bases lay outside the gene matches. The CDR3 has 15 residues. Methods used by the authors: Scientists estimated how many nucleated cells there were by amplifying reference gene primers. Libraries were prepared by immunoSEQ multiplex PCR; TCRdb keeps only in-frame clonotypes and omits some of them. The V and J calls and clone size were taken over from that table, and D and trimming were inferred from the DNA. The table records around 250,000 clones, roughly 85% of them present only once.

Sequenced: peripheral blood. The receptor's source is a man in his sixties who had recovered from COVID-19. The rearrangement links TRBV3-1 (or the pseudogene TRBV3-2) to TRBJ1-2, with TRBD1 identical over 11 bases. This CDR3 is CASSQGQGVFYGYTF. The CDR3 coding sequence is TGTGCCAGCAGCCAGGGACAGGGGGTTTTCTATGGCTACACCTTC.